Presented here are 10 T cell receptor beta chains from one specimen sequenced in a study of regulatory T cells in long-lasting Graves disease (dated by TCRdb to about 2021). The label giving this sample's time point can be read as: newly diagnosed GD, antithyroid drugs for less than 3 months. For both TCR sequencing and RNA sequencing, RNA was extracted from PBMCs using TRIzol. Preparation of the library involved multiplex PCR. The sequencer listed for this sample is Illumina HiSeq 4000. CDR3 regions were amplified by Arm-PCR with iRepertoire HTBI primers to construct TCR beta libraries. The public sequencing data were trimmed at Q25 with fastp and processed into clonotypes with MiXCR by TCRdb, which kept only in-frame beta chains. Rows are unified per CDR3 protein, each entry keeping the most common DNA and genes. Across this sample there are some 340,000 distinct CDR3 sequences, with over 9.5% seen only once. Jointly, the top ten make up under 20% of the sample.

The same sample was also used in a study of T cells in Graves' hyperthyroidism and ophthalmopathy.

The sample consisted of peripheral blood mononuclear cells (PBMCs), taken at new diagnosis, from a patient treated with antithyroid drugs. Receptors originate from a young woman with Graves disease. Donor details come from another sample of the same person, matched by shared clones.

In this sample, this clonotype turned up many times. This chain connects TRBV28 to TRBJ2-7, with 9 nucleotides matching TRBD2. Germline CDR1 MDHEN, CDR2 SYDVKM. This CDR3 contains 16 residues. V was pared by 1 base and J by 1 base, with 5 bases of the junction left unmatched. The CDR3 DNA is TGTGCCAGCAGTTTATTTCTGGGACTAGCTTCCTACGAGCAGTACTTC. Translated, it gives CASSLFLGLASYEQYF.

Comments on this clonotype: A single base separates this from a much larger clone, so it may be a read error. The V gene is TRBV29-1, the J gene TRBJ2-1; no clear D gene. The CDR3 spans 12 residues. Germline loops: CDR1 SQVTM, CDR2 ANQGSEA. CDR3 nucleotide sequence: TGCAGCGTTTACCCGGCCGACAATAAGCAGTTCTTC. Protein: CSVYPADNKQFF.

This clonotype has more than one count but fewer than ten. V gene TRBV6-1 combines with J gene TRBJ2-5; 9 bases align to TRBD2. Unmatched junction bases numbered 8, after V lost 6 bases and J lost 0 bases. From germline, CDR1 is MNHNS and CDR2 SASEGT. The CDR3 is 16 residues long. The CDR3 spells CASSRGLAGYQETQYF. The CDR3 bases are TGTGCCAGCAGCCGGGGGCTAGCGGGGTACCAAGAGACCCAGTACTTC.

The rearrangement uses TRBV3-1 and TRBJ1-4, with D unclear. V lost 1 base, J lost 8 bases, and 20 bases lay in between. Per germline, CDR1 LGHDT and CDR2 YNNKEL (reference sequence). This CDR3 comprises 17 residues. The CDR3, as DNA: TGTGCCAGCAGCCAAGGTCCCGCGGACGGAGTGAGAGAAAAACTGTTTTTT. Encoded protein: CASSQGPADGVREKLFF.

CDR3 loop: CASSYPRTGSNNEQFF. The CDR3, as DNA: TGTGCCAGCAGTTACCCGAGGACAGGTAGCAACAATGAGCAGTTCTTC. The chain uses TRBV6-2 or TRBV6-3 and TRBJ2-1; 7 nucleotides align to TRBD1. The germline V gene has CDR1 MNHEY and CDR2 SVGEGT. The CDR3 is 16 residues long. The V gene end was trimmed by 2 bases and the J gene end by 5 bases; junction bases not matched to a gene: 9.

The chain employs TRBV19 and TRBJ2-1, with TRBD2 identical over 14 bases. Unmatched junction bases numbered 12, after V lost 6 bases and J lost 5 bases. The CDR3 runs to 18 residues. CDR1 and CDR2 from the germline V gene are LNHDA and SQIVND (reference sequence). In nucleotides, the CDR3 is TGTGCCAGTAGCCAGGGACTAGCGGGAGATCCGGCTAACAATGAGCAGTTCTTC. It encodes CASSQGLAGDPANNEQFF.

The table lists this clonotype with many counts. This CDR3 reads CASSLLDGGAETQYF. The CDR3 DNA is TGTGCCAGCAGCTTACTCGACGGGGGGGCCGAGACCCAGTACTTC. The chain uses TRBV7-8 and TRBJ2-5, with 8 positions matching TRBD2. Per germline, CDR1 SGHVS and CDR2 FQNEAQ. This CDR3 has 15 residues. After removal of 2 bases from V and 5 bases from J, the junction contained 7 bases not matched to a gene.

The table lists this clonotype with a few counts. The junction differs from germline at one of its ends, possibly a read error. The chain employs TRBV12-3 or TRBV12-4 and TRBJ2-2, with TRBD2 matching 14 bases. The CDR3 is 18 amino acids. CDR3 in amino acids: CASSYGLAGGSWSGGLFF. CDR3 nucleotides: TGTGCCAGCAGTTACGGACTAGCGGGGGGCTCGTGGTCCGGGGGGCTGTTTTTT.

This clonotype was seen repeatedly, ten times or more. The V gene is TRBV6-1, the J gene TRBJ1-6; D might be TRBD1 (6 bases). Trimming left V 8 bases short and J 7 bases short, with 21 bases between. CDR1 and CDR2 (germline): MNHNS, SASEGT. The CDR3 runs to 16 residues. The CDR3 nucleotides are TGTGCCAGCCGGAGAGCGGTAGGGCAGGGGAATTCACCCCTCCACTTT. Amino acids: CASRRAVGQGNSPLHF.

This clonotype was detected a few times. The chain carries TRBV10-3 and TRBJ2-1; 7 bases line up with TRBD2. Germline V gene data show CDR1 as ENHRY and CDR2 as SYGVKD. Trimming at V came to 11 bases and at J to 7 bases, leaving 11 bases not matched to a gene. The CDR3 is 13 residues long. This CDR3 reads CALRREDGNEQFF. The DNA of the CDR3 is TGTGCCCTCCGCCGGGAGGATGGGAATGAGCAGTTCTTC.